The sequence of this TCR beta chain was determined in a study of blood T cell repertoires in COVID-19 (dated by TCRdb to about 2020). Turning to the overall study: Samples from collaborators originated in the United States, Italy and Spain and spanned both the acute and convalescent phases of COVID-19. The prospective study material was composed of cDNA or gDNA derived from T cells, B-cell-depleted T cells, or PBMCs. Deeply sampled blood TCRbeta repertoires from subjects exposed to, actively infected with, or recovered from COVID-19 were included in the dataset. The repertoires were made available in a free public database intended to serve as a resource for research on the immune response to SARS-CoV-2. The samples were drawn from the first 160 participants of the ongoing ImmuneRACE study and from 950 to 1,500 subjects provided by 6 global collaborators. A de-identified subject ID, COVID-19 status, age in years and sex were almost always included in the sample metadata. Where HLA class I and class II types were available, the types were taken from metadata supplied by the sample provider, not from assay-based typing.

Results and caveats for the whole study, not just this receptor: The quantity of clinical and demographic metadata differed by source and by participant and was supplied without curation.

Whole blood was collected in K2EDTA tubes by collaborating institutions according to the institutions' own protocols. Collaborator samples were shipped for TCRbeta analysis as frozen whole blood, isolated PBMCs, or DNA extracted from either sample type. V gives up 5 bases and J gives up 7 bases, and the segment between their germline ends measures 11 bases. Including the terminal cysteine and phenylalanine, the CDR3 comprises 12 residues. This entry keeps only the CDR3 DNA: 36 bases, framed from base 1. CDR1 LNHDA and CDR2 SQIVND were looked up in the germline V gene (reference sequence). TCRbeta CDR3 regions were amplified from genomic DNA using the immunoSEQ Assay, a bias-controlled multiplex PCR. The authors processed their data as follows. The number of nucleated cells in each sample was estimated by amplification of reference gene primers within the assay. Sequence reads were collapsed and filtered to measure the absolute abundance of every unique TCRbeta CDR3 rearrangement. For each sample, productive Simpson clonality was calculated as the square root of Simpson's diversity index over productive rearrangements. TCRdb holds this immuneACCESS table with in-frame rearrangements only. Some clones are missing; in checked studies, unresolved V genes explain under half, and the rest has no known cause. D and trimming were read from the DNA, whereas the V and J calls and clone size are those reported in that table. The sample table holds under 150,000 clones, of which 80% were seen once. Clones ranked in the top ten supply roughly 5.3% of the sample.

There are many counts of this clone. The specificity of this receptor is unknown. Nothing much larger sits one base from this clone, and base qualities are not available. Rearrangement joined TRBV19 to TRBJ1-2, with the D gene too uncertain to name. Source material: peripheral blood. The clonotype comes from a woman aged 45-65 years with acute or convalescent COVID-19. The DNA reads TGTGCCAGTAGTGAGGGATTAAGTGGCTACACCTTC. Its translation reads: CASSEGLSGYTF.